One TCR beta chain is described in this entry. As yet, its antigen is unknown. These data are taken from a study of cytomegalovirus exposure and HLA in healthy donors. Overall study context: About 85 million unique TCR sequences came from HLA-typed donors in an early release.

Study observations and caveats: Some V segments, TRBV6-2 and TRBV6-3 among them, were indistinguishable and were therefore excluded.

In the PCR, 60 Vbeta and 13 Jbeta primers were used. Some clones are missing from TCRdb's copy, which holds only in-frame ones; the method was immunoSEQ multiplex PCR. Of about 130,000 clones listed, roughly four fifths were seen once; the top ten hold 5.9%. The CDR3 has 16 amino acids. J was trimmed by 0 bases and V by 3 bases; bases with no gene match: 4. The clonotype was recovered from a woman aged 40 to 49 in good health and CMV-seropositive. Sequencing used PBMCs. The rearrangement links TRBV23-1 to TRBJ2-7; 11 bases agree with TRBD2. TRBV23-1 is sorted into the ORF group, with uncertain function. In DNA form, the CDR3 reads TGCGCCAGCAGTCAGTCGACTAGCGGGATCTCCTACGAGCAGTACTTC. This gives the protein CASSQSTSGISYEQYF.